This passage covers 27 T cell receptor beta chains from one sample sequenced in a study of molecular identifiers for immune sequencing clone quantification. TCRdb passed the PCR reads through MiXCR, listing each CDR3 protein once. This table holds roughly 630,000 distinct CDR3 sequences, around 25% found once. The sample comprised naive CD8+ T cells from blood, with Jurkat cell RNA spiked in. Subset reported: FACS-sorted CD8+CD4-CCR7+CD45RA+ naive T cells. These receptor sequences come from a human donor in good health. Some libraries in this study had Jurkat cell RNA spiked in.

In nucleotides, the CDR3 is TGTGCCAGCAGTGTTTGGGACAGCTTCTCCTACGAGCAGTACTTC. Its protein product is CASSVWDSFSYEQYF. The chain joins TRBV6-1 to TRBJ2-7; TRBD1 agrees at 7 bases. V lost 4 bases to trimming and J lost 0 bases; unmatched junction nucleotides: 6. Germline assignment: CDR1 MNHNS and CDR2 SASEGT. The CDR3 length is 15 residues.

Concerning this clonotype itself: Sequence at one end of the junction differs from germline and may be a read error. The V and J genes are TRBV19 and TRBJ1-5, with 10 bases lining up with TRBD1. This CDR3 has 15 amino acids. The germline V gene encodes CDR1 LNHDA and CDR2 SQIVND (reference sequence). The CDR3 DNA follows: TGTGCCGGTAGTAGGGGACAGGGGAACAATCAGCCCCAGCATTTT. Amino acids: CAGSRGQGNNQPQHF.

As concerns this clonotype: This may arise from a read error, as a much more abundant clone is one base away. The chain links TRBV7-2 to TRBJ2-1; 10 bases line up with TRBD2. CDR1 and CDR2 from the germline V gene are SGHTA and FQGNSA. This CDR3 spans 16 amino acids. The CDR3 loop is CDSRTDGLAVHNEQFF. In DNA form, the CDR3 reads TGTGACAGCAGAACAGACGGACTAGCGGTCCACAATGAGCAGTTCTTC.

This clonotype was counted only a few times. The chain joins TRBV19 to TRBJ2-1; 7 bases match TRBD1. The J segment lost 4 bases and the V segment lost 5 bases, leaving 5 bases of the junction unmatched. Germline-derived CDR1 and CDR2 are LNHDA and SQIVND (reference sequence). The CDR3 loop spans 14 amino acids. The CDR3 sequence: CASSLGGQYNEQFF. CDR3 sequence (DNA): TGTGCCAGTAGTCTTGGGGGACAGTACAATGAGCAGTTCTTC.

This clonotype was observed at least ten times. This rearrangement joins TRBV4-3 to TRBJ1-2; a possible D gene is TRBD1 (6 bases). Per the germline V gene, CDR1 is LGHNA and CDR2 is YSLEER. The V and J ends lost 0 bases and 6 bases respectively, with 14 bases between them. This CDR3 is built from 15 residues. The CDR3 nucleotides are TGCGCCAGCAGCCAAGAGGGGGGGCCAGGTGATGGCTACACCTTC. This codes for CASSQEGGPGDGYTF.

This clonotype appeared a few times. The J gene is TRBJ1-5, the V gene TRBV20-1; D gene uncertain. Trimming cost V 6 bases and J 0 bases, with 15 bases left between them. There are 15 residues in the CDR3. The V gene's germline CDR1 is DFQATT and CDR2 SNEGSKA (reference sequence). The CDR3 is CSASRGIYSNQPQHF. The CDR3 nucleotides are TGCAGTGCCAGCCGGGGTATCTATAGCAATCAGCCCCAGCATTTT.

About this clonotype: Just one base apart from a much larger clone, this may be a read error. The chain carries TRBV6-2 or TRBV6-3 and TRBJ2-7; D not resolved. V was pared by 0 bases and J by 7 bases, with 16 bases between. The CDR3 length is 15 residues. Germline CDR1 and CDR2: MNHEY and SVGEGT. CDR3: CASSYSGPGYGEQYF. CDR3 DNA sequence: TGTGCCAGCAGTTACTCAGGACCCGGCTACGGTGAGCAGTACTTC.

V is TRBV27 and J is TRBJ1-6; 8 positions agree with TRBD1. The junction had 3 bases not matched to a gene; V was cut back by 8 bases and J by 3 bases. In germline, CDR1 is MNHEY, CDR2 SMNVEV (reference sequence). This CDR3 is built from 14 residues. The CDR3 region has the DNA TGTGCCAGCGGAGACAGGGGCTATAATTCACCCCTCCACTTT. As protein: CASGDRGYNSPLHF.

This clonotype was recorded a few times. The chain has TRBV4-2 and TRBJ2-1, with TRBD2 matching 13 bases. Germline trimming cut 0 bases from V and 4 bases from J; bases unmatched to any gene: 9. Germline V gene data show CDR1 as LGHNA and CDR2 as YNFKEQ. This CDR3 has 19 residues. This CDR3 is CASSQEPGLAGVSYNEQFF. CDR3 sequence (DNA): TGTGCCAGCAGCCAAGAACCCGGACTAGCGGGAGTGTCTTACAATGAGCAGTTCTTC.

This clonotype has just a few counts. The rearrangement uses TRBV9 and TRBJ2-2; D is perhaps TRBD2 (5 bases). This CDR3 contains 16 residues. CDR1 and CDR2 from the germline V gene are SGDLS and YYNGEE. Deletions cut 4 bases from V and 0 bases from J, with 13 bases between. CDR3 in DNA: TGTGCCAGCAGCCCCCCAGCGGCCCCGAACACCGGGGAGCTGTTTTTT. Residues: CASSPPAAPNTGELFF.

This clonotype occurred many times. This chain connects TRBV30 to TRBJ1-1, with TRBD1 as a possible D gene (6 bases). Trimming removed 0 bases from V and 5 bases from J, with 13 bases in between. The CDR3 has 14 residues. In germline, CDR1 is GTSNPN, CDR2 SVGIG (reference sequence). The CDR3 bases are TGTGCCTGGAGTGTACGGGGGGCGCGAACTGAAGCTTTCTTT. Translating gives CAWSVRGARTEAFF.

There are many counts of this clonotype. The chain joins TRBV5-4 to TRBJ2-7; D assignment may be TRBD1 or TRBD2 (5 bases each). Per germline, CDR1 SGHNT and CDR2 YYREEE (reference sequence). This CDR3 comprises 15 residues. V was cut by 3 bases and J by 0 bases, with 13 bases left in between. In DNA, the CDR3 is TGTGCCAGCAGCTCGAGGGGTTTTAACTCCTACGAGCAGTACTTC. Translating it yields CASSSRGFNSYEQYF.

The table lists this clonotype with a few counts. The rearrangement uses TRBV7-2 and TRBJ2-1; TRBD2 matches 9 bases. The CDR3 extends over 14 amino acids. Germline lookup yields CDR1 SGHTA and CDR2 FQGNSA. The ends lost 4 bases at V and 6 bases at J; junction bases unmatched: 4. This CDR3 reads CASSSWGLANEQFF. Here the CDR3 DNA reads TGTGCCAGCAGCTCGTGGGGACTAGCCAATGAGCAGTTCTTC. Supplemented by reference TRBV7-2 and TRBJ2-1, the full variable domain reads GAGVSQSPSNKVTEKGKDVELRCDPISGHTALYWYRQSLGQGLEFLIYFQGNSAPDKSGLPSDRFSAERTGGSVSTLTIQRTQQEDSAVYLCASSSWGLANEQFFGPGTRLTVL.

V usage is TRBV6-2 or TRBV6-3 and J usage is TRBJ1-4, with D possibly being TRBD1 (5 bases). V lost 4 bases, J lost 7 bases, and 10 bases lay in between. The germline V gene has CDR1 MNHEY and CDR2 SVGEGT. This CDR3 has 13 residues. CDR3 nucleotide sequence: TGTGCCAGCAGTTCCCGGAGGGGTGAAAAACTGTTTTTT. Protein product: CASSSRRGEKLFF.

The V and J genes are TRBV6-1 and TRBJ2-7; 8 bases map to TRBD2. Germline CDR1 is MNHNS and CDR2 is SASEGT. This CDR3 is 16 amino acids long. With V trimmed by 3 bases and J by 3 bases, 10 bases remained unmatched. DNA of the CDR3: TGTGCCAGCAGTGATCCAACGGGACTAGATGGCTACGAGCAGTACTTC. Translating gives CASSDPTGLDGYEQYF.

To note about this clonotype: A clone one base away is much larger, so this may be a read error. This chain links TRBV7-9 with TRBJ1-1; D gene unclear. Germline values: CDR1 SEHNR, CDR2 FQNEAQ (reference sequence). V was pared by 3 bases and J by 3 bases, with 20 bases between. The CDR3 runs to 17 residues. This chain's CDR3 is CASSFPEGATLYTEAFF. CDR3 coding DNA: TGTGCCAGCAGCTTCCCCGAAGGCGCCACCTTGTACACTGAAGCTTTCTTT.

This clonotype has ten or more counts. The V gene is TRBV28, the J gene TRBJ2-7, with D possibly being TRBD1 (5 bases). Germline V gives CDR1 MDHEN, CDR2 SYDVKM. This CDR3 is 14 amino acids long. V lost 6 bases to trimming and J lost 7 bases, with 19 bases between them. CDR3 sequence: CASSPRVVVGEQYF. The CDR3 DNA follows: TGTGCCAGCAGCCCCAGGGTTGTTGTAGGGGAGCAGTACTTC.

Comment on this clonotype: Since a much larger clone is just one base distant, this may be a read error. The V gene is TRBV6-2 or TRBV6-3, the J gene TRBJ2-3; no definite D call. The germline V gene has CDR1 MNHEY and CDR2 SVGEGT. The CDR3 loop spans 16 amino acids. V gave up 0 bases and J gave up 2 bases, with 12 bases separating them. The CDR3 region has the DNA TGTGCCAGCAGTTACTCGAACCTTACCCCCACAGATACGCAGTATTTT. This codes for CASSYSNLTPTDTQYF.

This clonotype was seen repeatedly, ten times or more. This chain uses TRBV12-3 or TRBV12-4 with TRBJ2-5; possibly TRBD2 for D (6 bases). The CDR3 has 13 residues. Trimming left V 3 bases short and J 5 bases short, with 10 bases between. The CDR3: CASSFEAGETQYF. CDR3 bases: TGTGCCAGCAGTTTTGAAGCGGGTGAGACCCAGTACTTC.

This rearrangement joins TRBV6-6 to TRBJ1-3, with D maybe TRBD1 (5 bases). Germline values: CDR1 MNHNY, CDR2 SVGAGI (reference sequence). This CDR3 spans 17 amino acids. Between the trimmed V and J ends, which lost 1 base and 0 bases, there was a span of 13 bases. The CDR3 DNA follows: TGTGCCAGCAGTTACTTGGGGGACTTCGACTCTGGAAACACCATATATTTT. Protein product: CASSYLGDFDSGNTIYF.

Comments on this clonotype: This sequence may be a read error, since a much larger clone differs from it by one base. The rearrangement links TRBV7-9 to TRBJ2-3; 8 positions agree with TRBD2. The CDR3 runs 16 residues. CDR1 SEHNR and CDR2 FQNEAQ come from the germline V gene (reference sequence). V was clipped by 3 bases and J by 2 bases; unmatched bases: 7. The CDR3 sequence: CASSLGGRSTTDTQYF. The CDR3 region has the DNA TGTGCCAGCAGCTTGGGCGGGAGGTCTACCACAGATACGCAGTATTTT. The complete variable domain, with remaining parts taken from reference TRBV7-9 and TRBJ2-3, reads DTGVSQNPRHKITKRGQNVTFRCDPISEHNRLYWYRQTLGQGPEFLTYFQNEAQLEKSRLLSDRFSAERPKGSFSTLEIQRTEQGDSAMYLCASSLGGRSTTDTQYFGPGTRLTVL.

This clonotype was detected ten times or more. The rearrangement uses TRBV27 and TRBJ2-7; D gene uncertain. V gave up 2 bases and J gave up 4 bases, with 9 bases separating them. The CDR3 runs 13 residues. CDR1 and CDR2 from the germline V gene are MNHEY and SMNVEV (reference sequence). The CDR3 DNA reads TGTGCCAGCAGTTTAACGGCTGGTTACGAGCAGTACTTC. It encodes CASSLTAGYEQYF.

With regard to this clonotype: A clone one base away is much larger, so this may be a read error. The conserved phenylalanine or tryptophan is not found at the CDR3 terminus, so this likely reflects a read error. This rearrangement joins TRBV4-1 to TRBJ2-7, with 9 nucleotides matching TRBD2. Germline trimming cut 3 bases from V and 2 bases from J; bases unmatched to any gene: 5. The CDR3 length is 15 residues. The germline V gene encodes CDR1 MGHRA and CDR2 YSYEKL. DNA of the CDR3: TGCGCCAGCAGCCAGTCCGGGACTAGCCCCTACGAGCAGTACATC. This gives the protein CASSQSGTSPYEQYI.

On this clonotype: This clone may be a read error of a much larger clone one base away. CDR3: CASSLAETSGGKNIQYF. CDR3 nucleotide sequence: TGTGCCAGCAGCTTAGCGGAAACTAGCGGGGGAAAAAACATTCAGTACTTC. V usage is TRBV7-9 and J usage is TRBJ2-4, with TRBD2 matching over 11 bases. The V gene end was trimmed by 0 bases and the J gene end by 4 bases; junction bases not matched to a gene: 5. CDR1 is SEHNR, CDR2 FQNEAQ, per germline (reference sequence). This CDR3 region has 17 residues.

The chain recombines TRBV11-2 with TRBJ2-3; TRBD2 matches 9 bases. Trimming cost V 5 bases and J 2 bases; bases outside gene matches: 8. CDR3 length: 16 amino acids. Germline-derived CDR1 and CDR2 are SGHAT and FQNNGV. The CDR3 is CASSPLAGLITDTQYF. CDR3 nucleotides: TGTGCCAGCAGCCCGCTAGCGGGGTTAATCACAGATACGCAGTATTTT.

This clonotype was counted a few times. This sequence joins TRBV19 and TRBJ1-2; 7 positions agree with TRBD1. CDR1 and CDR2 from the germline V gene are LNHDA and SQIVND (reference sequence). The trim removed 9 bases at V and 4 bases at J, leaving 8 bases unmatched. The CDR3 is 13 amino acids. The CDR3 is CASQTGTVYGYTF. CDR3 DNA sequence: TGTGCCAGCCAGACCGGGACAGTCTATGGCTACACCTTC. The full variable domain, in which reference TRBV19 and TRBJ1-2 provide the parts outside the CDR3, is DGGITQSPKYLFRKEGQNVTLSCEQNLNHDAMYWYRQDPGQGLRLIYYSQIVNDFQKGDIAEGYSVSREKKESFPLTVTSAQKNPTAFYLCASQTGTVYGYTFGSGTRLTVV.

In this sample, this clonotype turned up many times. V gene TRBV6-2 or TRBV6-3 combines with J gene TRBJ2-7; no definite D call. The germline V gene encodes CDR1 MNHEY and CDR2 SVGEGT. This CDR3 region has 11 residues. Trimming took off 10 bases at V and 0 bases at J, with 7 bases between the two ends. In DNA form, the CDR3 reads TGTGCCACCGGACCCTCCTACGAGCAGTACTTC. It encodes CATGPSYEQYF.